This T cell receptor beta chain is from a study of blood T cell repertoires in COVID-19. Study-level information: The study drew acute and convalescent COVID-19 samples from the United States, Italy and Spain. The analysed material was cDNA or gDNA that came from T cells, B-cell-depleted T cells, or PBMCs.

In the authors' methods: Counts of nucleated cells, estimated from reference gene primer amplification, were obtained. Sequencing was performed with immunoSEQ multiplex PCR; in TCRdb, only in-frame clones are kept and a portion is missing. From that table come the V and J calls and clone size; the DNA was used to work out D and trimming. The repertoire has more than 70,000 clones, approximately 86% of them found once; the top ten carry roughly 7.2%. V lost 3 bases and J lost 9; bases outside the gene matches: 3. Germline V gives CDR1 SGHNT, CDR2 YYREEE (reference sequence). The CDR3 is 13 residues long.

V gene TRBV5-4 combines with J gene TRBJ1-6; 7 bases are a match to TRBD1. This TCR was sampled from a man between 60 and 70 years old with acute or convalescent COVID-19. The sample was peripheral blood. This CDR3 reads CASSYDRVSPLHF. DNA for the CDR3: TGTGCCAGCAGCTACGACAGGGTTTCACCCCTCCACTTT.